The text below deals with one T cell receptor (beta chain). This table comes from immunoSEQ multiplex PCR, and its TCRdb copy is limited to in-frame clones, with some not included. Found here are some 1 million clones, around four fifths of them singletons; the top ten hold approximately 1.5%. J was trimmed by 6 bases and V by 4 bases; bases with no gene match: 13. Germline values: CDR1 SGHNT, CDR2 YYREEE (reference sequence). The CDR3 loop spans 16 amino acids. This sample stems from a study of shared clonotypes between healthy human individuals. Sequenced material: memory CD4+ T cells sorted from blood. Subset denoted: CD45RA-negative fraction. The V call is TRBV5-4, the J call TRBJ2-1; 7 bases match TRBD2. This TCR was recovered from a man aged 18-30 years in good health. Here the CDR3 reads CASSLGGDNLLNEQFF. The CDR3 DNA reads as TGTGCCAGCAGCCTTGGGGGGGATAACCTACTCAATGAGCAGTTCTTC. The full variable domain, its missing parts supplied by reference TRBV5-4 and TRBJ2-1, is ETGVTQSPTHLIKTRGQQVTLRCSSQSGHNTVSWYQQALGQGPQFIFQYYREEENGRGNFPPRFSGLQFPNYSSELNVNALELDDSALYLCASSLGGDNLLNEQFFGPGTRLTVL.